Listed here is a single T cell receptor (beta chain). This entry comes from a study of T cells in localized non-small cell lung cancer. The germline V and J ends were trimmed by 1 base and 4 bases, with 11 bases remaining between them. In germline, CDR1 is LNHNV, CDR2 YYDKDF (reference sequence). The CDR3 length is 15 residues. Repertoires were generated with immunoSEQ multiplex PCR, while TCRdb's copy carries only in-frame clones and drops some. The table includes tens of thousands of clones, more than 65% detected once. The sequencing here drew on PBMCs, taken before any cancer treatment. The rearrangement uses TRBV15 and TRBJ1-5; D not resolved. The receptor was isolated from a man between 40 and 69 years old with stage II lung adenocarcinoma. The CDR3 region has the DNA TGTGCCACCAGCAGAGGGTCAGGCGGGAATCAGCCCCAGCATTTT. Its translation is CATSRGSGGNQPQHF.